Listed here is a single T cell receptor (beta chain). The data stem from a study of blood T cell repertoires in COVID-19. The CDR3 has 12 residues. The V end was cut by 1 base, the J end by 8 bases, with 8 bases between. Germline CDR1 and CDR2: MNHNS and SASEGT. Generated by immunoSEQ multiplex PCR, the TCRdb table keeps only in-frame clones and is missing some. The table shows approximately 91,000 clones, with nearly 90% occurring only once. What was sequenced was peripheral blood. The chain employs TRBV6-1 and TRBJ1-2, with D perhaps TRBD1 (6 bases). The TCR sequence derives from a man aged 65 to 79 with acute or convalescent COVID-19. The CDR3, as DNA: TGTGCCAGCAGTGAAGTTCAGGGGGGCTACACCTTC. Its translation is CASSEVQGGYTF.